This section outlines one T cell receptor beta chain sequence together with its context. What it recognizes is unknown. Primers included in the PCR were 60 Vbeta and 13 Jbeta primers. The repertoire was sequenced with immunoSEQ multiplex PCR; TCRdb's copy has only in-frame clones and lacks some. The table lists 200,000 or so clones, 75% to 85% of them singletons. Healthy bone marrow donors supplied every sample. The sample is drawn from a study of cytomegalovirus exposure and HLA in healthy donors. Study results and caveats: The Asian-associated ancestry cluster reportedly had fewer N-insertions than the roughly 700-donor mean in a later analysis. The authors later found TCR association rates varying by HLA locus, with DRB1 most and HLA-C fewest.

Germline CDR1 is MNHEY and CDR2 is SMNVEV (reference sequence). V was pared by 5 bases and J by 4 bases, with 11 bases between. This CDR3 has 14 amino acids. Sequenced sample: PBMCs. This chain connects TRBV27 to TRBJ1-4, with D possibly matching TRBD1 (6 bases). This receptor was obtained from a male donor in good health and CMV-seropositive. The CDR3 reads CASSRGDINEKLFF. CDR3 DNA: TGTGCCAGCAGTCGTGGGGACATTAATGAAAAACTGTTTTTT.